One and the same sample provided the 31 T cell receptor beta chains below, sequenced in a study of beta chain features in type 1 diabetes. Investigators reverse transcribed all isolated RNA, so they sequenced expressed TCRB transcripts. Assay: immunoSEQ multiplex PCR; the TCRdb copy retains only in-frame clones and omits some. The sample includes around 650,000 clones, approximately 13% seen only once; the top ten take approximately 0.11%. Broader study findings: Across all four CD4+ subsets, people with type 1 diabetes showed modestly shorter TCRB CDR3s.

These TCRs' antigens remain unknown. Sequencing was done on a sample of naive CD4+ T cells from blood. The source of these receptors is a man aged 25 to 40 with type 1 diabetes.

This chain uses TRBV6-5 with TRBJ2-4; D uncertain. Deletions cut 3 bases from V and 0 bases from J, with 12 bases between. This CDR3 spans 16 amino acids. CDR1 and CDR2 (germline): MNHEY, SVGAGI. Here the CDR3 DNA reads TGTGCCAGCAGTTATGCGCAGGCGGTAGCCAAAAACATTCAGTACTTC. It translates to CASSYAQAVAKNIQYF.

The chain joins TRBV19 to TRBJ2-7; D might be TRBD1 (6 bases). The V end was cut by 3 bases, the J end by 5 bases, with 14 bases between. Germline V gives CDR1 LNHDA, CDR2 SQIVND (reference sequence). This CDR3 is 14 amino acids long. The CDR3 region is CASSISAGVDEQYF. Here the CDR3 DNA reads TGTGCCAGTAGTATCTCTGCAGGGGTCGACGAGCAGTACTTC.

Only a few counts were recorded for this clone. The chain couples TRBV4-2 to TRBJ1-3; D gene ambiguous. V was shortened by 0 bases and J by 2 bases, with 11 bases between the two germline ends. There are 16 residues in the CDR3. Germline V lookup: CDR1 LGHNA, CDR2 YNFKEQ. CDR3 sequence reads: CASSQDSGGTGNTIYF. CDR3 bases: TGTGCCAGCAGCCAAGATAGCGGTGGAACTGGAAACACCATATATTTT.

The chain couples TRBV25-1 to TRBJ1-6; the D is unclear. Trimming cost V 2 bases and J 13 bases, with 15 bases left between them. Germline CDR1 MGHDK, CDR2 SYGVNS. The CDR3 is made up of 14 amino acids. For the CDR3, the DNA is TGTGCCAGCAGTGAAGGCACCTTCTTAGCCCCCCTCCACTTT. Translation gives CASSEGTFLAPLHF.

This clone came up a few times. V usage is TRBV7-9 and J usage is TRBJ2-2, with D tentatively TRBD1 (5 bases). In germline, CDR1 is SEHNR, CDR2 FQNEAQ (reference sequence). V dropped 0 bases and J dropped 7 bases, with 9 bases sitting between them. The CDR3 has 14 residues. CDR3 nucleotides: TGTGCCAGCAGCTTAGCAGGGGCGAACGGGGAGCTGTTTTTT. Its protein is CASSLAGANGELFF.

This clone was picked up a small number of times. The chain joins TRBV2 to TRBJ1-1, with 8 nucleotides matching TRBD1. Trimming removed 7 bases from V and 1 base from J; junction bases left unmatched: 2. CDR3 length: 13 amino acids. From germline, CDR1 is SNHLY and CDR2 FYNNEI. CDR3 sequence: CASIGTGNTEAFF. The CDR3 bases are TGTGCCAGCATCGGGACAGGGAACACTGAAGCTTTCTTT.

The chain joins TRBV9 to TRBJ1-1; D gene unclear. The CDR3 totals 15 residues. From germline, CDR1 is SGDLS and CDR2 YYNGEE. The germline V and J ends were trimmed by 4 bases and 5 bases, with 18 bases remaining between them. The CDR3 region is CASSPSLGEGTEAFF. DNA of the CDR3: TGTGCCAGCAGCCCGTCTCTAGGAGAGGGAACTGAAGCTTTCTTT.

This sequence joins TRBV29-1 and TRBJ2-5; D call uncertain. Per germline, CDR1 SQVTM and CDR2 ANQGSEA. Trimming shortened V by 3 bases and J by 5 bases, and 4 bases separated the two germline ends. The CDR3 totals 10 residues. CDR3 in DNA: TGCAGCGTTGATTACGAGACCCAGTACTTC. Protein: CSVDYETQYF.

The chain recombines TRBV7-2 with TRBJ2-7; the D is unclear. Trimming left V 5 bases short and J 3 bases short, with 8 bases between. Germline V gene lookup returns CDR1 SGHTA and CDR2 FQGNSA. This CDR3 is 12 amino acids long. The DNA for the CDR3 is TGTGCCAGCAGCCGGACCGGCTACGAGCAGTACTTC. This translates into CASSRTGYEQYF.

This clone was seen a few times. The V gene is TRBV7-8, the J gene TRBJ1-3; the D gene is possibly TRBD1 (6 bases). The CDR3 sequence is 15 residues long. Trimming removed 5 bases from V and 3 bases from J, with 14 bases in between. Germline values: CDR1 SGHVS, CDR2 FQNEAQ. The CDR3 spells CASSPTGTFGNTIYF. Written as DNA, the CDR3 is TGTGCCAGCAGCCCTACAGGGACTTTTGGAAACACCATATATTTT.

The chain uses TRBV30 and TRBJ2-3; TRBD2 is a possible D gene (6 bases). This CDR3 has 13 residues. Germline-derived CDR1 and CDR2 are GTSNPN and SVGIG (reference sequence). V was cut by 4 bases and J by 1 base, with 9 bases left in between. CDR3 region: CAWMWGGTDTQYF. CDR3 DNA: TGTGCCTGGATGTGGGGGGGCACAGATACGCAGTATTTT.

This clone was picked up a small number of times. The gene calls are TRBV30 and TRBJ1-3; D gene ambiguous. The CDR3 is made up of 12 amino acids. V lost 3 bases to trimming and J lost 0 bases, with 3 bases between them. CDR1 is GTSNPN and CDR2 is SVGIG in the germline V gene (reference sequence). The CDR3 loop is CAWSISGNTIYF. In DNA, the CDR3 is TGTGCCTGGAGCATCTCTGGAAACACCATATATTTT.

This clone was seen more than once but under ten times. This chain joins TRBV30 and TRBJ1-6, with D unclear. This CDR3 contains 14 residues. Trimming stripped 2 bases from V and 7 bases from J, with 12 bases between. The germline V gene has CDR1 GTSNPN and CDR2 SVGIG (reference sequence). CDR3 region: CAWSTGRGNSPLHF. CDR3 sequence (DNA): TGTGCCTGGAGTACGGGGAGAGGCAATTCACCCCTCCACTTT.

In its sample, this clone was seen a few times. The chain employs TRBV7-9 and TRBJ2-1; perhaps TRBD1 as D (5 bases). V was pared by 3 bases and J by 6 bases, with 9 bases between. CDR1 is SEHNR, CDR2 FQNEAQ, per germline (reference sequence). CDR3 length: 13 residues. The CDR3 region is CASSFGQGNEQFF. The CDR3 DNA reads as TGTGCCAGCAGCTTTGGGCAGGGCAATGAGCAGTTCTTC.

V usage is TRBV19 and J usage is TRBJ2-5, with TRBD1 identical over 7 bases. The CDR3 contains 16 residues. Germline CDR1 reads LNHDA; CDR2 reads SQIVND (reference sequence). Losses at the gene ends were 1 base for V and 7 bases for J; bases not matched to a gene: 12. CDR3 region: CASSIVWGTAKGTQYF. The CDR3, as DNA: TGTGCCAGTAGTATAGTATGGGGGACAGCTAAAGGGACCCAGTACTTC.

This clone was recorded a few times. This chain connects TRBV5-1 to TRBJ1-5, with 8 bases fitting TRBD1. There are 14 residues in the CDR3. CDR1 SGHRS and CDR2 YFSETQ come from the germline V gene. After removal of 4 bases from V and 7 bases from J, the junction contained 7 bases not matched to a gene. The CDR3 region has the DNA TGCGCCAGCAGCAAAGGACAGGGCGAGCAGCCCCAGCATTTT. This codes for CASSKGQGEQPQHF.

This clone has a handful of counts. J is TRBJ2-5 and V is TRBV28; D is perhaps TRBD1 (6 bases). Germline V gene data show CDR1 as MDHEN and CDR2 as SYDVKM. The CDR3 totals 15 residues. V was cut by 7 bases and J by 1 base, with 16 bases left in between. The CDR3 DNA sequence: TGTGCCAGCACCAACACACAGGACAGCCAAGAGACCCAGTACTTC. Its protein is CASTNTQDSQETQYF.

On this clone itself: The same CDR3 can be traced to other DNA sequences in this sample. This chain uses TRBV2 with TRBJ2-2; unclear D gene. This CDR3 region has 11 residues. CDR1 and CDR2 (germline): SNHLY, FYNNEI. V was cut by 8 bases and J by 4 bases, with 5 bases left in between. CDR3 sequence (DNA): TGTGCCAGCCGTGGCACCGGGGAGCTGTTTTTT. Translation gives CASRGTGELFF.

The V and J genes are TRBV30 and TRBJ2-5; 7 bases agree with TRBD1. After removal of 3 bases from V and 1 base from J, the junction contained 2 bases not matched to a gene. Germline V lookup: CDR1 GTSNPN, CDR2 SVGIG (reference sequence). This CDR3 has 13 residues. The chain's CDR3 is CAWSGDSQETQYF. CDR3 in DNA: TGTGCCTGGAGCGGGGACAGCCAAGAGACCCAGTACTTC.

The J gene is TRBJ1-4, the V gene TRBV9; D ambiguous. The V end was cut by 0 bases, the J end by 8 bases, with 11 bases between. Germline V lookup: CDR1 SGDLS, CDR2 YYNGEE. CDR3 length: 14 amino acids. The CDR3 sequence: CASSVETVGEKLFF. The DNA for the CDR3 is TGTGCCAGCAGCGTAGAAACCGTGGGGGAAAAACTGTTTTTT.

J is TRBJ2-7 and V is TRBV7-2; 7 bases match TRBD1. The V and J ends lost 5 bases and 2 bases, in that order; junction bases with no gene match: 9. The germline CDR1 and CDR2 sequences are SGHTA and FQGNSA. This CDR3 region has 15 residues. The CDR3 DNA reads as TGTGCCAGCAGCATCGGGACAGCAAAACCCTACGAGCAGTACTTC. Translating it yields CASSIGTAKPYEQYF. The whole variable domain, filled in from reference TRBV7-2 and TRBJ2-7, reads GAGVSQSPSNKVTEKGKDVELRCDPISGHTALYWYRQSLGQGLEFLIYFQGNSAPDKSGLPSDRFSAERTGGSVSTLTIQRTQQEDSAVYLCASSIGTAKPYEQYFGPGTRLTVT.

The chain couples TRBV19 to TRBJ2-1; D gene ambiguous. The germline CDR1 and CDR2 sequences are LNHDA and SQIVND (reference sequence). V gave up 8 bases and J gave up 0 bases, with 8 bases separating them. This CDR3 has 13 amino acids. CDR3 sequence reads: CASQSSSYNEQFF. CDR3 DNA: TGTGCCAGTCAGTCGAGCTCCTACAATGAGCAGTTCTTC.

The chain joins TRBV7-9 to TRBJ2-7; possible D gene TRBD1, 5 bases. Trimming removed 1 base from V and 2 bases from J, with 9 bases in between. The CDR3 is made up of 14 amino acids. From germline, CDR1 is SEHNR and CDR2 FQNEAQ (reference sequence). CDR3 nucleotide sequence: TGTGCCAGCAGCTTAGTTCTGGGGCCCTACGAGCAGTACTTC. It translates to CASSLVLGPYEQYF.

This chain connects TRBV13 to TRBJ2-2, with 8 bases matching TRBD1. V dropped 2 bases and J dropped 6; count of bases not matched to a gene: 5. The germline gives CDR1 PRHDT, CDR2 FYEKMQ (reference sequence). The CDR3 totals 15 residues. The CDR3 region has the DNA TGTGCCAGCAGCTTAAGGACAGGGCTCCCCGGGGAGCTGTTTTTT. Translating gives CASSLRTGLPGELFF.

The sample holds a few counts of this clone. The V and J genes are TRBV30 and TRBJ1-2; D call uncertain. CDR3 length: 13 residues. Germline-derived CDR1 and CDR2 are GTSNPN and SVGIG (reference sequence). The ends were cut back, 0 bases at V and 6 bases at J, with 11 bases in the middle. CDR3 in amino acids: CAWSVRGLDGYTF. CDR3 bases: TGTGCCTGGAGTGTAAGAGGGTTAGATGGCTACACCTTC.

The chain couples TRBV11-2 to TRBJ1-6; no clear D gene. V dropped 9 bases and J dropped 11 bases, with 5 bases sitting between them. There are 9 residues in the CDR3. Germline V gene data show CDR1 as SGHAT and CDR2 as FQNNGV. CDR3: CASGAPLHF. In DNA, the CDR3 is TGTGCCAGTGGGGCACCCCTCCACTTT.

In its sample, this clone was seen a few times. CDR3 region: CAISAGQVTYEQYF. The DNA of the CDR3 is TGTGCCATCAGTGCGGGACAGGTTACCTACGAGCAGTACTTC. The chain combines TRBV10-3 with TRBJ2-7, with 8 bases lining up with TRBD1. Germline CDR1 and CDR2: ENHRY and SYGVKD. V lost 4 bases to trimming and J lost 2 bases; unmatched junction nucleotides: 4. The CDR3 consists of 14 residues.

This clone was found once. The chain is built from TRBV15 and TRBJ1-1; possibly TRBD1 for D (6 bases). Looked up from germline, CDR1 is LNHNV and CDR2 is YYDKDF (reference sequence). The CDR3 sequence is 13 residues long. V lost 6 bases and J 4 bases, leaving 12 bases between the germline ends. Here the CDR3 DNA reads TGTGCCACCAGACCAGGGGAGAGCACTGAAGCTTTCTTT. Translated: CATRPGESTEAFF.

This clone turned up a few times. This chain links TRBV7-2 with TRBJ2-5, with TRBD2 as a possible D gene (6 bases). The CDR3 is 13 amino acids. The germline CDR1 and CDR2 sequences are SGHTA and FQGNSA. V dropped 4 bases and J dropped 6 bases, with 12 bases sitting between them. CDR3: CASSSEEGQTQYF. The CDR3 DNA follows: TGTGCCAGCAGCTCAGAGGAGGGCCAGACCCAGTACTTC.

The chain couples TRBV6-6 to TRBJ1-5, with 7 nucleotides matching TRBD1. This CDR3 contains 16 residues. The germline CDR1 and CDR2 sequences are MNHNY and SVGAGI (reference sequence). Trimming removed 6 bases from V and 7 bases from J; junction bases left unmatched: 15. As DNA, the CDR3 is TGTGCCAGCAGCCGGAGAACAGGGGCGTTAGGACAGCCCCAGCATTTT. The encoded protein is CASSRRTGALGQPQHF.

This clone was seen a handful of times. This chain joins TRBV7-9 and TRBJ2-7; D ambiguous. Germline V gene lookup returns CDR1 SEHNR and CDR2 FQNEAQ (reference sequence). This CDR3 spans 12 amino acids. Deletions cut 1 base from V and 6 bases from J, with 7 bases between. This chain's CDR3 is CASSLEWREQYF. The CDR3 DNA reads as TGTGCCAGCAGCTTAGAGTGGCGCGAGCAGTACTTC.